Presented here are 10 T cell receptor beta chains from one specimen sequenced in a study of siplizumab effects on memory and regulatory T cells. Sequenced by immunoSEQ multiplex PCR; TCRdb stores in-frame clones only, minus some. There are about 100,000 clones in the sample; 90% to 95% occur only once, and approximately 0.66% lies in the top ten. Material: Tregs sorted from blood. The receptor set was obtained from a human donor in good health.

The chain employs TRBV5-1 and TRBJ2-7; 9 bases match TRBD2. The CDR3 is 15 residues long. The junction had 8 bases not matched to a gene; V was cut back by 1 base and J by 6 bases. CDR1 SGHRS and CDR2 YFSETQ come from the germline V gene. The CDR3 region has the DNA TGCGCCAGCAGCTTGATAGCGGGAGACTCGGGCGAGCAGTACTTC. It is translated as CASSLIAGDSGEQYF.

The gene calls are TRBV7-9 and TRBJ1-5, with D tentatively TRBD1 (5 bases). Germline V CDR1 and CDR2: SEHNR, FQNEAQ (reference sequence). CDR3 length equals 16 residues. The ends were cut back, 1 base at V and 0 bases at J, with 10 bases in the middle. Here the CDR3 DNA reads TGTGCCAGCAGCTTAGGGCAGGGTTATAGCAATCAGCCCCAGCATTTT. Translation gives CASSLGQGYSNQPQHF.

The CDR3 loop reads CASSIGTSPRWGNEQFF. Written as DNA, the CDR3 is TGTGCCAGTAGTATAGGGACTAGCCCAAGGTGGGGCAATGAGCAGTTCTTC. The chain links TRBV19 to TRBJ2-1; the match to TRBD2 covers 8 bases. The CDR3 extends over 17 amino acids. The germline V gene encodes CDR1 LNHDA and CDR2 SQIVND (reference sequence). J gave up 6 bases and V 1 base, and 11 bases lay outside the gene matches.

Only one count was recorded for this clone. The chain recombines TRBV5-4 with TRBJ2-3; 10 positions match TRBD2. CDR3 length: 13 residues. Germline assignment: CDR1 SGHNT and CDR2 YYREEE (reference sequence). Germline trimming cut 8 bases from V and 5 bases from J; bases unmatched to any gene: 5. Here the CDR3 reads CASILAGQDTQYF. The CDR3 region has the DNA TGTGCCAGTATACTAGCGGGACAAGATACGCAGTATTTT.

This clone was recorded only once. This chain links TRBV7-2 with TRBJ2-3, with 7 bases fitting TRBD2. The germline gives CDR1 SGHTA, CDR2 FQGNSA. The CDR3 covers 16 residues. V lost 1 base to trimming and J lost 4 bases; unmatched junction nucleotides: 8. CDR3 DNA: TGTGCCAGCAGCTTAGTTGGCGGGAGTGGGGCAGATACGCAGTATTTT. This translates into CASSLVGGSGADTQYF. Combining the CDR3 with reference TRBV7-2 and TRBJ2-3 gives the whole variable domain GAGVSQSPSNKVTEKGKDVELRCDPISGHTALYWYRQSLGQGLEFLIYFQGNSAPDKSGLPSDRFSAERTGGSVSTLTIQRTQQEDSAVYLCASSLVGGSGADTQYFGPGTRLTVL.

The rearrangement uses TRBV2 and TRBJ2-7; D remains ambiguous. CDR1 and CDR2 (germline): SNHLY, FYNNEI. Deletions cut 8 bases from V and 3 bases from J, with 14 bases between. The CDR3 runs 13 residues. CDR3 DNA sequence: TGTGCCAGCGGGAAGGGCCTCTACTACGAGCAGTACTTC. Residues: CASGKGLYYEQYF.

The sample holds one count of this clone. The rearrangement uses TRBV11-2 and TRBJ2-7, with a possible D match to TRBD2 (6 bases). This CDR3 comprises 16 residues. Germline V gene lookup returns CDR1 SGHAT and CDR2 FQNNGV. With 5 bases removed from V and 3 bases from J, the gap between germline ends came to 20 bases. For the CDR3, the DNA is TGTGCCAGCAGCCGAACTGCTAGCGCGGAGGGCTACGAGCAGTACTTC. This encodes CASSRTASAEGYEQYF.

The rearrangement uses TRBV15 and TRBJ2-4, with D unresolved. Germline loops: CDR1 LNHNV, CDR2 YYDKDF (reference sequence). The V end lost 1 base, the J end lost 4 bases, and 14 bases lay between the germline ends. The CDR3 is made up of 16 amino acids. This CDR3 reads CATSRAGSQPKNIQYF. CDR3 nucleotides: TGTGCCACCAGCAGAGCCGGGTCCCAACCAAAAAACATTCAGTACTTC.

The rearrangement uses TRBV5-1 and TRBJ2-1; D is unresolved. V lost 0 bases and J lost 0, with 7 bases in between. The germline V gene encodes CDR1 SGHRS and CDR2 YFSETQ. The length of the CDR3 is 15 residues. The CDR3 here is CASSLGGNSYNEQFF. CDR3 sequence (DNA): TGCGCCAGCAGCTTGGGAGGTAACTCCTACAATGAGCAGTTCTTC. The whole variable domain, filled in from reference TRBV5-1 and TRBJ2-1, reads KAGVTQTPRYLIKTRGQQVTLSCSPISGHRSVSWYQQTPGQGLQFLFEYFSETQRNKGNFPGRFSGRQFSNSRSEMNVSTLELGDSALYLCASSLGGNSYNEQFFGPGTRLTVL.

The rearrangement uses TRBV15 and TRBJ2-7; maybe TRBD1 (5 bases). The CDR3 sequence is 14 residues long. Germline V gene sequence: CDR1 LNHNV, CDR2 YYDKDF (reference sequence). V was shortened by 0 bases and J by 6 bases, with 12 bases between the two germline ends. Here the CDR3 reads CATSRDQGRGEQYF. The CDR3 DNA sequence: TGTGCCACCAGCAGAGATCAGGGTCGCGGCGAGCAGTACTTC.